This T cell receptor (beta chain) was identified during a study of T-cell reconstitution after alpha-beta-depleted transplantation in children. This clonotype came up many times. Germline V gene data show CDR1 as MDHEN and CDR2 as SYDVKM. V was trimmed by 0 bases and J by 0 bases, leaving 3 bases between them. This CDR3 has 14 residues. Unique molecular identifiers featured in how the TCRbeta library was prepared. TCRdb passed the PCR reads through MiXCR, listing each CDR3 protein once. The table lists about 290,000 distinct CDR3 sequences, about a tenth of them singletons. This clonotype was obtained from a boy younger than two with acute myeloid leukemia, due to receive a stem cell transplant. The specimen comprised PBMCs, sampled before TCRalphabeta/CD19-depleted stem cell transplant. This chain links TRBV28 with TRBJ1-3, with D uncertain. DNA of the CDR3: TGTGCCAGCAGTTTATGGGGCTCTGGAAACACCATATATTTT. Its translation: CASSLWGSGNTIYF.